These 21 T cell receptor beta chains were sequenced from one sample in a study of T cell responses to AZD1222 COVID-19 vaccine. Measured with immunoSEQ multiplex PCR; TCRdb has only the in-frame clones, and not every one. The sample gives 85,000 to 130,000 clones, roughly 89% of which show up once; approximately 3% is in the top ten. The input for sequencing was peripheral blood, taken on day 0 of AZD1222 vaccination. The receptors shown here come from an adult in good health.

V gene TRBV28 combines with J gene TRBJ1-6; D not resolved. The CDR3 covers 13 residues. The V end was cut by 6 bases, the J end by 4 bases, with 7 bases between. Germline assignment: CDR1 MDHEN and CDR2 SYDVKM. The CDR3 nucleotides read TGTGCCAGCAGCCCTCCTTATAATTCACCCCTCCACTTT. Residues: CASSPPYNSPLHF.

The chain carries TRBV7-9 and TRBJ1-3, with D unclear. The CDR3 runs 14 residues. V lost 1 base and J 1 base, leaving 5 bases between the germline ends. Germline CDR1 SEHNR, CDR2 FQNEAQ (reference sequence). The CDR3 here is CASSLGPSGNTIYF. The CDR3 DNA follows: TGTGCCAGCAGCTTAGGGCCATCTGGAAACACCATATATTTT.

J is TRBJ1-5 and V is TRBV7-3; 8 nucleotides agree with TRBD1. The CDR3 totals 18 residues. Trimming took 4 bases from V and 0 from J; bases not matched to a gene: 11. CDR1 is SGHTA, CDR2 FQGTGA, per germline. The CDR3 sequence: CASSSRGQVDHSNQPQHF. The DNA for the CDR3 is TGTGCCAGCAGCTCTAGGGGACAGGTGGACCATAGCAATCAGCCCCAGCATTTT.

The V and J genes are TRBV11-2 and TRBJ1-1; TRBD1 aligns across 10 bases. V lost 2 bases, J lost 4 bases, and 1 base stayed unmatched. Germline values: CDR1 SGHAT, CDR2 FQNNGV. This CDR3 is built from 14 residues. The CDR3 coding sequence is TGTGCCAGCAGCTTACGGACAGGGGGCACTGAAGCTTTCTTT. The encoded protein is CASSLRTGGTEAFF.

The V and J genes are TRBV9 and TRBJ1-6; 8 bases match TRBD1. The trim removed 3 bases at V and 10 bases at J, leaving 12 bases unmatched. Germline V gives CDR1 SGDLS, CDR2 YYNGEE. The CDR3 is 16 amino acids. CDR3 region: CASSENTGGLGSPLHF. DNA for the CDR3: TGTGCCAGCAGCGAAAATACAGGGGGTTTGGGGTCACCCCTCCACTTT.

The gene calls are TRBV12-5 and TRBJ2-5; D possibly corresponds to TRBD2 (6 bases). Germline CDR1 LGHNT, CDR2 FRNRAP. The V end was cut by 2 bases, the J end by 0 bases, with 19 bases between. The CDR3 is made up of 18 amino acids. The CDR3 sequence is CASGLTTPGLAYQETQYF. In nucleotides, the CDR3 is TGTGCTAGTGGTTTGACAACACCGGGACTTGCGTACCAAGAGACCCAGTACTTC. The variable domain in full, with the rest retrieved from reference TRBV12-5 and TRBJ2-5, is DARVTQTPRHKVTEMGQEVTMRCQPILGHNTVFWYRQTMMQGLELLAYFRNRAPLDDSGMPKDRFSAEMPDATLATLKIQPSEPRDSAVYFCASGLTTPGLAYQETQYFGPGTRLLVL.

The chain recombines TRBV7-2 with TRBJ1-3; maybe TRBD1 (5 bases). Germline CDR1 and CDR2: SGHTA and FQGNSA. This CDR3 has 16 amino acids. V lost 5 bases and J lost 2, with 16 bases in between. CDR3 nucleotides: TGTGCCAGCAGCAACCGTCAGGGTACGGCTGGAAACACCATATATTTT. Its protein product is CASSNRQGTAGNTIYF.

V is TRBV11-3 and J is TRBJ1-1, with a possible D match to TRBD1 (6 bases). Germline V gene data show CDR1 as SGHNT and CDR2 as YENEEA. Trimming removed 5 bases at V and 2 bases at J, with 9 bases between. This CDR3 region has 13 residues. The CDR3, as DNA: TGTGCCAGCAGCGTAGGGGGAAACACTGAAGCTTTCTTT. It encodes CASSVGGNTEAFF.

The chain couples TRBV5-8 to TRBJ1-1; D is uncertain. CDR3 size: 15 residues. Germline CDR1 SGHTS, CDR2 YDEGEE. Trimming took 0 bases from V and 0 from J, leaving 9 bases between them. CDR3 in amino acids: CASSLDLGVNTEAFF. In DNA form, the CDR3 reads TGTGCCAGCAGCTTGGATTTGGGCGTGAACACTGAAGCTTTCTTT.

This chain connects TRBV5-1 to TRBJ2-1; no definite D call. Per germline, CDR1 SGHRS and CDR2 YFSETQ. The V gene lost 4 bases and the J gene lost 5 bases, with 4 bases spanning the gap. The CDR3 sequence is 11 residues long. The CDR3, as DNA: TGCGCCAGCAGCCCCAACAATGAGCAGTTCTTC. Residues: CASSPNNEQFF.

The chain combines TRBV6-1 with TRBJ1-1; no clear D gene. CDR3 length equals 12 residues. The germline V gene encodes CDR1 MNHNS and CDR2 SASEGT. V gave up 2 bases and J gave up 4 bases, with 5 bases separating them. Here the CDR3 reads CASSERITEAFF. Here the CDR3 DNA reads TGTGCCAGCAGTGAAAGGATCACTGAAGCTTTCTTT.

The V and J genes are TRBV9 and TRBJ1-5, with D perhaps TRBD1 (5 bases). CDR1 is SGDLS, CDR2 YYNGEE, per germline. V lost 4 bases to trimming and J lost 1 base, with 9 bases between them. The CDR3 runs to 14 residues. The CDR3 here is CASSRGTSNQPQHF. The CDR3 DNA reads TGTGCCAGCAGCCGAGGGACGAGCAATCAGCCCCAGCATTTT.

The rearrangement uses TRBV19 and TRBJ2-2; the D gene is possibly TRBD1 (5 bases). CDR1 is LNHDA and CDR2 is SQIVND in the germline V gene (reference sequence). V was shortened by 2 bases and J by 1 base, with 11 bases between the two germline ends. The CDR3 spans 16 residues. Written as DNA, the CDR3 is TGTGCCAGTAGTATATTGGGGCCGGTGAACACCGGGGAGCTGTTTTTT. It translates to CASSILGPVNTGELFF.

The rearrangement joins TRBV30 to TRBJ2-7, with TRBD2 as a possible D gene (5 bases). V was trimmed by 0 bases and J by 4 bases, leaving 10 bases between them. The CDR3 is 13 residues long. Germline values: CDR1 GTSNPN, CDR2 SVGIG (reference sequence). CDR3 sequence (DNA): TGTGCCTGGAGTGTACGGCGAGGGTACGAGCAGTACTTC. Encoded protein: CAWSVRRGYEQYF. Full variable domain (outside the CDR3, taken from reference TRBV30 and TRBJ2-7): SQTIHQWPATLVQPVGSPLSLECTVEGTSNPNLYWYRQAAGRGLQLLFYSVGIGQISSEVPQNLSASRPQDRQFILSSKKLLLSDSGFYLCAWSVRRGYEQYFGPGTRLTVT.

This clone showed up just once. The gene calls are TRBV7-3 and TRBJ2-3, with a tentative D call TRBD1 (5 bases). This CDR3 comprises 14 residues. Trimming pared 3 bases from V and 6 bases from J, leaving 13 bases between. Looked up from germline, CDR1 is SGHTA and CDR2 is FQGTGA. The CDR3 region has the DNA TGTGCCAGCAGCTTCAGGGCGGCAAGGGATACGCAGTATTTT. Translating it yields CASSFRAARDTQYF.

The chain links TRBV6-2 or TRBV6-3 to TRBJ2-6, with D maybe TRBD1 (5 bases). Germline values: CDR1 MNHEY, CDR2 SVGEGT. With 0 bases removed from V and 3 bases from J, the gap between germline ends came to 15 bases. The CDR3 runs 18 residues. The CDR3 loop reads CASSYSVVRVIGANVLTF. For the CDR3, the DNA is TGTGCCAGCAGTTACTCGGTCGTCAGGGTGATTGGGGCCAACGTCCTGACTTTC.

The J gene is TRBJ2-7, the V gene TRBV9; TRBD1 or TRBD2 may be the D gene (5 bases each). CDR3 length: 17 amino acids. With 4 bases removed from V and 5 bases from J, the gap between germline ends came to 25 bases. The germline gives CDR1 SGDLS, CDR2 YYNGEE. CDR3: CASSPRSMTRARDEQYF. The CDR3 coding sequence is TGTGCCAGCAGCCCTCGTAGTATGACGAGGGCCAGGGACGAGCAGTACTTC.

The chain joins TRBV6-5 to TRBJ2-1; D remains ambiguous. Germline assignment: CDR1 MNHEY and CDR2 SVGAGI. This CDR3 contains 14 residues. Deletions cut 7 bases from V and 0 bases from J, with 10 bases between. CDR3 loop: CASMYVSSYNEQFF. The CDR3 DNA reads TGTGCCAGCATGTATGTGAGCTCCTACAATGAGCAGTTCTTC.

The V call is TRBV15, the J call TRBJ1-4; D is possibly TRBD1 (5 bases). Trimming cost V 3 bases and J 8 bases, with 16 bases left between them. CDR1 is LNHNV and CDR2 is YYDKDF in the germline V gene (reference sequence). The CDR3 is made up of 15 amino acids. CDR3 sequence: CATSSTGNRGEKLFF. The CDR3 nucleotides read TGTGCCACCAGCAGTACAGGCAACCGAGGGGAAAAACTGTTTTTT.

V is TRBV7-2 and J is TRBJ1-2; no firm D call. The germline V gene encodes CDR1 SGHTA and CDR2 FQGNSA. The V end was cut by 1 base, the J end by 7 bases, with 16 bases between. The CDR3 contains 15 residues. CDR3 coding DNA: TGTGCCAGCAGCTTAGGACCGACACTGATTGGTGGCTACACCTTC. Protein: CASSLGPTLIGGYTF.

This sequence joins TRBV19 and TRBJ1-5, with TRBD1 matching over 7 bases. Germline values: CDR1 LNHDA, CDR2 SQIVND (reference sequence). V shed 5 bases and J 0 bases; nucleotides not matched to a gene: 4. This CDR3 has 15 residues. This chain's CDR3 is CASSVGQISNQPQHF. CDR3 nucleotide sequence: TGTGCCAGTAGTGTGGGACAGATTAGCAATCAGCCCCAGCATTTT. Full variable domain (missing parts from reference TRBV19 and TRBJ1-5): DGGITQSPKYLFRKEGQNVTLSCEQNLNHDAMYWYRQDPGQGLRLIYYSQIVNDFQKGDIAEGYSVSREKKESFPLTVTSAQKNPTAFYLCASSVGQISNQPQHFGDGTRLSIL.